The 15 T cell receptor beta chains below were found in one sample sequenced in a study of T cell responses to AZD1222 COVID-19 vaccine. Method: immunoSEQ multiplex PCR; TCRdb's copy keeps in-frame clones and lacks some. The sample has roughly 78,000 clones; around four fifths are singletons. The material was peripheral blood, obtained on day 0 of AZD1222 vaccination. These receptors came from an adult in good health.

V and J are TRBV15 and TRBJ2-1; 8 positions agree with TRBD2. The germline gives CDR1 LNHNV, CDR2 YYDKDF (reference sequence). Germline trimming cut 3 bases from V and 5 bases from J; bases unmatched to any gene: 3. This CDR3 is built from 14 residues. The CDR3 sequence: CATSRSGGDNEQFF. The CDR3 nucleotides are TGTGCCACCAGCAGGAGCGGGGGAGACAATGAGCAGTTCTTC.

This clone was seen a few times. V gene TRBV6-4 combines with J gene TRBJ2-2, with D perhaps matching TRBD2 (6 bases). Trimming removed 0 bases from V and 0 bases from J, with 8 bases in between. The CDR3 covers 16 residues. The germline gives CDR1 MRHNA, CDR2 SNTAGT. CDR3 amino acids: CASSDSGLTNTGELFF. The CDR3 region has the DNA TGTGCCAGCAGTGACTCGGGACTGACGAACACCGGGGAGCTGTTTTTT.

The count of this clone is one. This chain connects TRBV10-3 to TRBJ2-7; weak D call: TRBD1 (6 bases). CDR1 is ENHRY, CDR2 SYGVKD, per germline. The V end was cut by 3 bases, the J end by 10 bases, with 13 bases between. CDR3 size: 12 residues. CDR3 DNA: TGTGCCATCAGTGAAACAGGGATGGAACAGTACTTC. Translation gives CAISETGMEQYF.

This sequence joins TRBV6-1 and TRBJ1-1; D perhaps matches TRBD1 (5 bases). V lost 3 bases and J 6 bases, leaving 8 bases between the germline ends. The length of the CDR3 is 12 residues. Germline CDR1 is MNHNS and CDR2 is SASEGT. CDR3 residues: CASSDKGSEAFF. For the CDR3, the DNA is TGTGCCAGCAGTGATAAGGGGTCTGAAGCTTTCTTT.

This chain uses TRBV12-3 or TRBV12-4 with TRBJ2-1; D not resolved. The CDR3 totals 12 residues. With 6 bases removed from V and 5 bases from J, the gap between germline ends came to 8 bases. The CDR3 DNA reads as TGTGCCAGCAGCCCCTATAACAATGAGCAGTTCTTC. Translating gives CASSPYNNEQFF.

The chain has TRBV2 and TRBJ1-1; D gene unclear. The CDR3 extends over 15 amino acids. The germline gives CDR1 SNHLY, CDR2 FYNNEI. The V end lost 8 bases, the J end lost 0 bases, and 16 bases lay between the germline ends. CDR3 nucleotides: TGTGCCAGCCGGCGCCGACGGTACATGAACACTGAAGCTTTCTTT. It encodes CASRRRRYMNTEAFF.

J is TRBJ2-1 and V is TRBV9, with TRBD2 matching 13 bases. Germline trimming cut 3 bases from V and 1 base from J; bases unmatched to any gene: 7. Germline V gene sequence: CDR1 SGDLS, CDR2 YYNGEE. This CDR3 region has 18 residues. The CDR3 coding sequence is TGTGCCAGCAGCGATTTGACTAGCGGGGGGTTTTCCTACAATGAGCAGTTCTTC. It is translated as CASSDLTSGGFSYNEQFF.

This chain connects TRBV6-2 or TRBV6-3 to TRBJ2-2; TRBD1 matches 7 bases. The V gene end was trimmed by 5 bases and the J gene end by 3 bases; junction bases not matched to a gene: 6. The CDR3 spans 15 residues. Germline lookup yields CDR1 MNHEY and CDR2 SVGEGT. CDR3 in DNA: TGTGCCAGCAGTCTCGCTACAGGGGACACCGGGGAGCTGTTTTTT. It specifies CASSLATGDTGELFF.

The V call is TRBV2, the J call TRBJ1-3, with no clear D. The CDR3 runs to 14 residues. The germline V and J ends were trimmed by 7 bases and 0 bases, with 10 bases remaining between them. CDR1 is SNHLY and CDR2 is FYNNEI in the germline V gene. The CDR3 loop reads CASKAGNSGNTIYF. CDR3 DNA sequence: TGTGCCAGCAAGGCAGGCAACTCTGGAAACACCATATATTTT.

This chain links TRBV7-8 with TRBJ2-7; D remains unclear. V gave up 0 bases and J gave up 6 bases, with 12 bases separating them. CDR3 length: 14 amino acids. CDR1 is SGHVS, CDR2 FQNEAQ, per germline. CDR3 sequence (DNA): TGTGCCAGCAGCTTAGCGGAGAGTAGGGCCGAGCAGTACTTC. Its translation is CASSLAESRAEQYF.

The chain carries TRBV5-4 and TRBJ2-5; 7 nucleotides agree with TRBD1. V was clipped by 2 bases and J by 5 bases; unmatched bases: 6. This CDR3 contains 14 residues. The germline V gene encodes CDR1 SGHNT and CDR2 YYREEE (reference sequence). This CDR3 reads CASSFPGQLETQYF. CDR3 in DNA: TGTGCCAGCAGCTTTCCGGGACAGTTGGAGACCCAGTACTTC.

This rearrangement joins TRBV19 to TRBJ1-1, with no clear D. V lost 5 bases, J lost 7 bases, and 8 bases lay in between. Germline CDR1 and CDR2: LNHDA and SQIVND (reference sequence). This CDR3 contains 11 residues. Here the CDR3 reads CASSPGSEAFF. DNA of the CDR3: TGTGCCAGTAGTCCGGGGAGTGAAGCTTTCTTT.

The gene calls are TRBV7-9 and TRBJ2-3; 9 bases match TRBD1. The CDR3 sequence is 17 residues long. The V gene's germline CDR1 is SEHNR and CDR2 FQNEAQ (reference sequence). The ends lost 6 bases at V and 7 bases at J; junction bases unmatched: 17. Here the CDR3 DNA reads TGTGCCAGCAGTCCTCCTCCGGGGACAGGGCGTTCGAATACGCAGTATTTT. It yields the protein CASSPPPGTGRSNTQYF.

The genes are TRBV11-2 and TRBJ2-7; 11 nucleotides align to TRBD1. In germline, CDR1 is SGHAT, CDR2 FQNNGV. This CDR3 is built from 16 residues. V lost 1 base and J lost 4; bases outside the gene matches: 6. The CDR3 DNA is TGTGCCAGCAGCTTAGCCGGGACAGGGGGATTTTACGAGCAGTACTTC. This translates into CASSLAGTGGFYEQYF.

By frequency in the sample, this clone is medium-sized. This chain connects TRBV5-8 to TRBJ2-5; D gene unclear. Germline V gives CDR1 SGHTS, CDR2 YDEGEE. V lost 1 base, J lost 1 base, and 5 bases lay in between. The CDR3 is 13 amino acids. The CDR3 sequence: CASSLQSQETQYF. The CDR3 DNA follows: TGTGCCAGCAGCTTGCAGTCCCAAGAGACCCAGTACTTC.